These 27 T cell receptor beta chains were sequenced from one sample in a study of cytomegalovirus exposure and HLA in healthy donors. PCR amplification relied on 60 Vbeta primers (plus 13 Jbeta primers). Repertoires were generated with immunoSEQ multiplex PCR, while TCRdb's copy carries only in-frame clones and drops some. The table includes 83,000 or so clones, 75% to 85% detected once. The sample was PBMCs. These receptors all come from a woman aged 25 to 45 in good health and CMV-seronegative.

The chain is built from TRBV12-2 and TRBJ2-7; the DNA was not used to check the table's D call, TRBD2. TRBV12-2 is a recognized pseudogene. This CDR3 region has 17 residues. The CDR3 sequence is CASRLAVRRSPNYEQYF. Written as DNA, the CDR3 is TGTGCAAGTCGCTTAGCGGTCCGGCGGTCGCCGAACTACGAGCAGTACTTC.

The chain links TRBV6-1 to TRBJ1-3, with D unclear. V gave up 8 bases and J gave up 0 bases, with 11 bases separating them. Germline CDR1 is MNHNS and CDR2 is SASEGT. CDR3 length: 14 amino acids. CDR3 in amino acids: CASRSNLSGNTIYF. The CDR3 DNA is TGTGCCAGCCGAAGCAATCTCTCTGGAAACACCATATATTTT.

This chain connects TRBV7-2 to TRBJ2-5; 7 bases are a match to TRBD2. The CDR3 is made up of 15 amino acids. From germline, CDR1 is SGHTA and CDR2 FQGNSA. J was trimmed by 2 bases and V by 0 bases; bases with no gene match: 3. The CDR3 DNA follows: TGTGCCAGCAGCTTAGCGGCTAGCGGACAAGAGACCCAGTACTTC. This encodes CASSLAASGQETQYF.

A few counts support this clone. This chain uses TRBV2 with TRBJ2-7; no firm D call. Germline assignment: CDR1 SNHLY and CDR2 FYNNEI. V was shortened by 7 bases and J by 0 bases, with 13 bases between the two germline ends. There are 14 residues in the CDR3. CDR3 sequence: CASMGPTTSYEQYF. For the CDR3, the DNA is TGTGCCAGCATGGGCCCAACAACCTCCTACGAGCAGTACTTC. Supplemented by reference TRBV2 and TRBJ2-7, the full variable domain reads EPEVTQTPSHQVTQMGQEVILRCVPISNHLYFYWYRQILGQKVEFLVSFYNNEISEKSEIFDDQFSVERPDGSNFTLKIRSTKLEDSAMYFCASMGPTTSYEQYFGPGTRLTVT.

The CDR3 nucleotides read TGCGCCAGCAGCCAAGAAACTCCTTACAATGAGCAGTTCTTC. Protein product: CASSQETPYNEQFF. V gene TRBV4-1 combines with J gene TRBJ2-1; D ambiguous. The CDR3 covers 14 residues. The V gene lost 0 bases and the J gene lost 4 bases, with 7 bases spanning the gap. In germline, CDR1 is MGHRA, CDR2 YSYEKL.

The chain employs TRBV5-1 and TRBJ2-1; D is unresolved. The CDR3 consists of 12 residues. The ends were cut back, 4 bases at V and 5 bases at J, with 7 bases in the middle. Germline V gene sequence: CDR1 SGHRS, CDR2 YFSETQ. Here the CDR3 DNA reads TGCGCCAGCAGCCGCGATAACAATGAGCAGTTCTTC. It translates to CASSRDNNEQFF.

The chain combines TRBV5-4 with TRBJ2-2; no firm D call. Germline V gene lookup returns CDR1 SGHNT and CDR2 YYREEE (reference sequence). The CDR3 loop spans 15 amino acids. Trimming left V 4 bases short and J 4 bases short, with 14 bases between. This CDR3 is CASSQITGVTGELFF. CDR3 nucleotides: TGTGCCAGCAGCCAAATAACCGGTGTCACCGGGGAGCTGTTTTTT.

The chain uses TRBV7-9 and TRBJ2-2, with a possible D match to TRBD1 (5 bases). Trimming removed 2 bases at V and 6 bases at J, with 10 bases between. The CDR3 is made up of 14 amino acids. Germline V gene data show CDR1 as SEHNR and CDR2 as FQNEAQ (reference sequence). CDR3 protein: CASSLSIGAGELFF. The CDR3 nucleotides read TGTGCCAGCAGCTTATCTATAGGGGCCGGGGAGCTGTTTTTT. The full variable domain, with the rest looked up from reference TRBV7-9 and TRBJ2-2, is DTGVSQNPRHKITKRGQNVTFRCDPISEHNRLYWYRQTLGQGPEFLTYFQNEAQLEKSRLLSDRFSAERPKGSFSTLEIQRTEQGDSAMYLCASSLSIGAGELFFGEGSRLTVL.

This clone has just a few counts. This chain links TRBV10-3 with TRBJ2-1, with 11 positions matching TRBD1. The CDR3 has 14 residues. The germline CDR1 and CDR2 sequences are ENHRY and SYGVKD. Trimming cost V 5 bases and J 8 bases; bases outside gene matches: 5. CDR3 nucleotide sequence: TGTGCCATCAGTTGGACAGGGGGCATCTATGAGCAGTTCTTC. As protein: CAISWTGGIYEQFF.

This chain links TRBV18 with TRBJ1-1; tentative D call: TRBD1 (6 bases). The CDR3 has 14 amino acids. CDR1 is KGHSH, CDR2 LQKENI, per germline. V lost 3 bases to trimming and J lost 5 bases, with 13 bases between them. The CDR3: CASSPDSLRTEAFF. DNA of the CDR3: TGTGCCAGCTCACCGGACAGCCTTCGGACTGAAGCTTTCTTT.

J is TRBJ1-3 and V is TRBV18, with a possible D match to TRBD1 (6 bases). Deletions cut 2 bases from V and 3 bases from J, with 14 bases between. The length of the CDR3 is 16 residues. The germline V gene has CDR1 KGHSH and CDR2 LQKENI. CDR3 region: CASSPTGTQLGNTIYF. CDR3 sequence (DNA): TGTGCCAGCTCACCAACCGGGACACAACTTGGAAACACCATATATTTT.

As DNA, the CDR3 is TGTGCCACCAGCGTGGGGACAGTGAACTACGAGCAGTACTTC. It specifies CATSVGTVNYEQYF. V is TRBV15 and J is TRBJ2-7; 7 bases fit TRBD1. Trimming took 5 bases from V and 3 from J; bases not matched to a gene: 7. From germline, CDR1 is LNHNV and CDR2 YYDKDF (reference sequence). The CDR3 consists of 14 residues. The whole variable domain, remainder taken from reference TRBV15 and TRBJ2-7, is DAMVIQNPRYQVTQFGKPVTLSCSQTLNHNVMYWYQQKSSQAPKLLFHYYDKDFNNEADTPDNFQSRRPNTSFCFLDIRSPGLGDTAMYLCATSVGTVNYEQYFGPGTRLTVT.

V and J are TRBV9 and TRBJ2-6, with D possibly matching TRBD1 (5 bases). The germline V gene encodes CDR1 SGDLS and CDR2 YYNGEE. The germline V and J ends were trimmed by 3 bases and 3 bases, with 10 bases remaining between them. The CDR3 is 15 amino acids. CDR3: CASSGPRGGANVLTF. In DNA form, the CDR3 reads TGTGCCAGCAGCGGGCCTAGGGGTGGGGCCAACGTCCTGACTTTC.

The chain carries TRBV28 and TRBJ1-2; D is ambiguous. Germline V CDR1 and CDR2: MDHEN, SYDVKM. There are 14 residues in the CDR3. The V end lost 3 bases, the J end lost 4 bases, and 12 bases lay between the germline ends. The chain's CDR3 is CASSLEGSGYGYTF. The DNA for the CDR3 is TGTGCCAGCAGTTTGGAGGGTTCGGGCTATGGCTACACCTTC.

The rearrangement uses TRBV9 and TRBJ2-1; TRBD2 agrees at 13 bases. Per the germline V gene, CDR1 is SGDLS and CDR2 is YYNGEE. The CDR3 length is 17 residues. V dropped 4 bases and J dropped 7; count of bases not matched to a gene: 11. CDR3 sequence (DNA): TGTGCCAGCAGCACCCGGACTAGCGGGAGTTGGGATAATGAGCAGTTCTTC. Protein sequence: CASSTRTSGSWDNEQFF.

The chain joins TRBV6-5 to TRBJ1-1, with a weak D call TRBD1 (6 bases). V dropped 7 bases and J dropped 6 bases, with 15 bases sitting between them. This CDR3 contains 13 residues. CDR1 and CDR2 from the germline V gene are MNHEY and SVGAGI. CDR3 DNA: TGTGCCAGCACGTTGGTACAGGGAGCTGAAGCTTTCTTT. The encoded protein is CASTLVQGAEAFF.

This clone was observed a single time. The chain couples TRBV7-2 to TRBJ1-4, with D perhaps matching TRBD1 (5 bases). V lost 3 bases, J lost 7 bases, and 12 bases lay in between. Germline CDR1 and CDR2: SGHTA and FQGNSA. The CDR3 sequence is 14 residues long. The CDR3 loop reads CASSFGAAGEKLFF. The CDR3 coding sequence is TGTGCCAGCAGCTTTGGGGCAGCCGGTGAAAAACTGTTTTTT.

J is TRBJ2-4 and V is TRBV6-6; TRBD1 is a possible D gene (6 bases). Germline loops: CDR1 MNHNY, CDR2 SVGAGI (reference sequence). Trimming shortened V by 6 bases and J by 8 bases, and 17 bases separated the two germline ends. The CDR3 has 14 amino acids. The CDR3 region has the DNA TGTGCCAGCAGAGGGACATTGAGGCCAGACATTCAGTACTTC. Amino acid sequence: CASRGTLRPDIQYF.

V usage is TRBV6-6 and J usage is TRBJ1-2; TRBD1 agrees at 9 bases. Per the germline V gene, CDR1 is MNHNY and CDR2 is SVGAGI (reference sequence). Trimming cost V 6 bases and J 12 bases; bases outside gene matches: 8. The CDR3 is 12 residues long. The CDR3 DNA reads as TGTGCCAGCAGCCAAGGACAGGGGAGGGACACCTTC. This sequence encodes CASSQGQGRDTF.

This clone occurred once. This chain joins TRBV28 and TRBJ1-2; 8 bases match TRBD1. This CDR3 is 15 amino acids long. Germline values: CDR1 MDHEN, CDR2 SYDVKM. V gave up 5 bases and J gave up 8 bases; unmatched junction bases: 13. Written as DNA, the CDR3 is TGTGCCAGCAGTAGCCCCGGGACAGGCGTAGGGGGCTACACCTTC. It is translated as CASSSPGTGVGGYTF.

This chain links TRBV27 with TRBJ2-2; 7 bases align to TRBD2. After removal of 6 bases from V and 5 bases from J, the junction contained 9 bases not matched to a gene. CDR3 length: 15 residues. CDR1 is MNHEY and CDR2 is SMNVEV in the germline V gene (reference sequence). CDR3 nucleotide sequence: TGTGCCAGCAGCCCGAGGCGGGAGAGAACCGGGGAGCTGTTTTTT. Its protein product is CASSPRRERTGELFF.

CDR3 sequence: CASSSGGQPYEQYF. The DNA of the CDR3 is TGTGCCAGCAGTTCGGGGGGGCAGCCCTACGAGCAGTACTTC. The chain joins TRBV28 to TRBJ2-7; 8 positions match TRBD2. CDR3 size: 14 residues. Germline loops: CDR1 MDHEN, CDR2 SYDVKM. V dropped 4 bases and J dropped 2; count of bases not matched to a gene: 4.

V is TRBV6-1 and J is TRBJ1-1; no clear D. CDR1 is MNHNS and CDR2 is SASEGT in the germline V gene. The V gene lost 5 bases and the J gene lost 5 bases, with 18 bases spanning the gap. This CDR3 spans 15 amino acids. CDR3 in amino acids: CASSPTLDLFTEAFF. The CDR3 region has the DNA TGTGCCAGCAGTCCTACCCTCGACTTGTTTACTGAAGCTTTCTTT.

The chain combines TRBV7-9 with TRBJ2-7; maybe TRBD1 (5 bases). Trimming cost V 1 base and J 4 bases, with 17 bases left between them. The CDR3 loop spans 16 amino acids. CDR1 is SEHNR, CDR2 FQNEAQ, per germline (reference sequence). CDR3 in DNA: TGTGCCAGCAGCTTAGTTGGTTCTGGGGCCGGGTACGAGCAGTACTTC. It specifies CASSLVGSGAGYEQYF.

This chain uses TRBV11-2 with TRBJ2-3; D uncertain. The germline V and J ends were trimmed by 0 bases and 10 bases, with 11 bases remaining between them. CDR3 size: 13 residues. Germline CDR1 and CDR2: SGHAT and FQNNGV. The CDR3 region has the DNA TGTGCCAGCAGCTTAGATCCGGTGGTGGCGCAGTATTTT. This codes for CASSLDPVVAQYF.

The chain joins TRBV29-1 to TRBJ2-2; a weak D match, TRBD2 (5 bases). Trimming took 4 bases from V and 1 from J, leaving 10 bases between them. Per the germline V gene, CDR1 is SQVTM and CDR2 is ANQGSEA. The CDR3 extends over 14 amino acids. CDR3 in DNA: TGCAGCGTTGTAGCGAAACTGAACACCGGGGAGCTGTTTTTT. The encoded protein is CSVVAKLNTGELFF.

The chain employs TRBV7-3 and TRBJ2-3; a possible D gene is TRBD2 (5 bases). With 2 bases removed from V and 2 bases from J, the gap between germline ends came to 11 bases. The CDR3 consists of 15 residues. Germline loops: CDR1 SGHTA, CDR2 FQGTGA. CDR3 loop: CASSLGERYTDTQYF. In nucleotides, the CDR3 is TGTGCCAGCAGCTTAGGAGAGCGGTACACAGATACGCAGTATTTT.